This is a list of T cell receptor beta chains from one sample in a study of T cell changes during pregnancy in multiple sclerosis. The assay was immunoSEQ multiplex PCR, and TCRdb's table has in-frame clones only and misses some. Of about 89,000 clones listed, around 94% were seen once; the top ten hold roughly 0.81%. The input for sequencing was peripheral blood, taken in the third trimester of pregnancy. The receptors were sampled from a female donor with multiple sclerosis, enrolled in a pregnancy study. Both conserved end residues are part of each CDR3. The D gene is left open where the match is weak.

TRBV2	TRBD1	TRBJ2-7	CASSPTGVRSYEQYF
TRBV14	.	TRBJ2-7	CATPLFRQAPSYEQYF
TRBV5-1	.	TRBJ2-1	CASSFGHEQFF
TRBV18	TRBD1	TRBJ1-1	CASSPRQGAGTEAFF
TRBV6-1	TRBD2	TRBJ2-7	CASSVSGSFSYEQYF
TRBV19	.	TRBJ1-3	CASVDRRHISGNTIYF
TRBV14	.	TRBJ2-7	CASSQVASSYEQYF
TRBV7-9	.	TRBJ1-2	CASSGKTGNYGYTF
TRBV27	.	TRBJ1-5	CASSLYDRNQPQHF
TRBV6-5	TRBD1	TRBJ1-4	CASSSGTGVMEKLFF
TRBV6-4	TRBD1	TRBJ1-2	CASSDGRGATF
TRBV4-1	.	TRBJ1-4	CANSQLTRGANEKLFF
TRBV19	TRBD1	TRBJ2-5	CASSGLGTVQETQYF
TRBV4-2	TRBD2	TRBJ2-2	CASSPRAGGSDTGELFF
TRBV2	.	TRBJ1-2	CASSGVQGDYGYTF
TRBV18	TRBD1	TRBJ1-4	CASSPPDGDREKLFF
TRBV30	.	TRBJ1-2	CAWSQVKRYTF
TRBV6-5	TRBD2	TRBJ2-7	CASSYSRLAGAEQYF
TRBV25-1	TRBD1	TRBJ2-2	CASSGQGAGELFF
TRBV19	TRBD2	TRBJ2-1	CASSPTSGRSHEQFF
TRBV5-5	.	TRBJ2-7	CASRITGYLHEQYF
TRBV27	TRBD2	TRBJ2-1	CASSLLGARSGSPNNEQFF
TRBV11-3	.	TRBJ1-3	CASSSRPGLSIGNTIYF
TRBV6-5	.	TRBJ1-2	CASSYSTANYGYTF
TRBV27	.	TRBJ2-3	CASSLQASTDTQYF
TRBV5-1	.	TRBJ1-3	CASSLGASGNTIYF
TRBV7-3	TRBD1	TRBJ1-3	CASSLRGPGGGGNTIYF
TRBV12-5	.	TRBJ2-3	CASGSSGGTDTQYF
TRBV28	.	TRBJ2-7	CASSSIPLGGHSYEQYF
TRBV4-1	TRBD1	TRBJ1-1	CASRRGTAVFQGEAFF
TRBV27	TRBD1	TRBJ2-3	CASSSGTGVTDTQYF
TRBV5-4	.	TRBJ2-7	CASSLALGNREQYF
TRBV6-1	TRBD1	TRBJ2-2	CASSGQGDTGELFF
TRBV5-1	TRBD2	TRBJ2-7	CASSPRAGDFYEQYF
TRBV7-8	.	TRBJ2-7	CASSLGTTFYEQYF
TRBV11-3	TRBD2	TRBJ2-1	CASSPAGVRYNEQFF
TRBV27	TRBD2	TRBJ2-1	CATRGWGGTANEQFF
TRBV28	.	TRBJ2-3	CASGDNTDTQYF
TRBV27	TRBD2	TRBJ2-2	CASSLSRGGAGELFF
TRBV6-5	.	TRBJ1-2	CASGPTLRRPESYTF
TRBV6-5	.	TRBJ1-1	CASSYTWTVSNTEAFF
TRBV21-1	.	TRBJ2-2	CASRGLAGHTGELFF
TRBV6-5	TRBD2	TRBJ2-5	CASSYSITSGAETQYF
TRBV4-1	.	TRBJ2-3	CASSIAGLTDTQYF
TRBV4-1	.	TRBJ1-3	CASSQDERTASGNTIYF
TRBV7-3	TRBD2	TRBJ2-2	CASSLRGLAGRGPGELFF
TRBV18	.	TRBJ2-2	CASSQGLPSNTGELFF
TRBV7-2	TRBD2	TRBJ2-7	CASSTGTSPGEQYF
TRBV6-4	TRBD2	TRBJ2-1	CASSGGSYPYNEQFF
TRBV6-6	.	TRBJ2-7	CASREQGRNEQYF
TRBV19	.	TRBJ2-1	CASRGNAGSYNEQFF
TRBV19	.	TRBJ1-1	CASSIVGGGLDTEAFF
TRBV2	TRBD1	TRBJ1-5	CASSGQGLGNQPQHF
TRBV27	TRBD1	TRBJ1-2	CASSLSSDRGILYGYTF
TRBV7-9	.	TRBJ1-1	CASSLTANTEAFF
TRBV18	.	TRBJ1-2	CASSPQESHYGYTF